This T cell receptor beta chain was retrieved from a study of blood T cells in healthy people across ages. The study, taken as a whole, reports: Expanded clonotype shifts may have been confounded, as the donors had an unknown CMV status.

CDR1 and CDR2 from the germline V gene are MGHRA and YSYEKL. V lost 2 bases and J lost 2; bases outside the gene matches: 6. CDR3 length equals 17 residues. Concerning this clonotype itself: Its antigen is undetermined.

A second PCR of 7 to 11 cycles used a sample-barcoded 5' primer and a J-beta primer mix. In TCRdb, the 5' RACE reads were re-called with MiXCR into one record per CDR3 protein. In the table there are some 1.7 million distinct CDR3 sequences, 28% of which are singletons. The study isolated at least 7 million PBMCs from each sample. This TCR derives from a woman aged 25 to 45 in good health. The V and J genes are TRBV4-1 and TRBJ2-4; TRBD2 aligns across 10 bases. Sequencing was done on a sample of blood. The CDR3 is CASSQQAGGRSKNIQYF. CDR3 in DNA: TGCGCCAGCAGCCAACAAGCGGGGGGGCGGTCCAAAAACATTCAGTACTTC.